Listed below are T cell receptor beta chains from one sample, sequenced in a study of blood T cell repertoires in COVID-19. Assay used: immunoSEQ multiplex PCR; TCRdb lists only in-frame clones, some missing. The repertoire consists of under 300,000 clones, with 65% to 80% occurring once and the leading ten covering about 4%. The sequencing sample was made of peripheral blood. These receptors originate from a woman aged 40 to 49 with active or convalescent COVID-19. Each CDR3 is given with its conserved first and last residue. Fields, in order: CDR3 DNA, CDR3 protein, V gene, J gene, D gene, clone size. The D gene is left open where the match is weak. Clone size, where shown, is once, few, many, or a class for clones that have expanded.

TGTGCCAGCAGTCTCGAATCCTATGAGGTTAATGAAAAACTGTTTTTT,CASSLESYEVNEKLFF,TRBV3-1/TRBV3-2,TRBJ1-4,.,.
TGTGCCAGCATCCCTGTAGAGAGTCGAGGCAAGAGGTATGGCTACACCTTC,CASIPVESRGKRYGYTF,TRBV2,TRBJ1-2,.,.
TGTGCCAGCAGCTGGGACAGGGCATCCTACGAGCAGTACTTC,CASSWDRASYEQYF,TRBV6-5,TRBJ2-7,TRBD1,.
TGCGCCAGCAGCTTGGAACAGGGGGTCCAGCCCCAGCATTTT,CASSLEQGVQPQHF,TRBV5-1,TRBJ1-5,TRBD1,.
TGTGCCAGCAGTTTTTCAGCGGGGGGGCCGCAGTTCTTC,CASSFSAGGPQFF,TRBV12-3/TRBV12-4,TRBJ2-1,TRBD2,few
TGTGCCAGCAGCCGCTTATCGGCCAGTCCCGGGACACCCTATGGCTACACCTTC,CASSRLSASPGTPYGYTF,TRBV4-2,TRBJ1-2,.,.
TGTGCCAGCAGTGAACCGGAACTGTTTTTT,CASSEPELFF,TRBV6-4,TRBJ1-4,.,.
TGTGCCAGCAGTTTATCACTAGCTCCCGGGGAGCTGTTTTTT,CASSLSLAPGELFF,TRBV27,TRBJ2-2,.,once
TGCGCCAGCAGTGACCCCGGTCTGGGTAGCGGAGGGGAGACCCAGTACTTC,CASSDPGLGSGGETQYF,TRBV10-1,TRBJ2-5,.,.
TGCAGCGTCGAGGGAGGGGAAGGGATAGATACGCAGTATTTT,CSVEGGEGIDTQYF,TRBV29-1,TRBJ2-3,TRBD2,once
TGTGCCTATAGACAGGGGGCGGTAAGGGGCTATGGCTACACCTTC,CAYRQGAVRGYGYTF,TRBV28,TRBJ1-2,TRBD1,.
TGTGCCAGCAGCTTTACTCCCGCGAACACCGGGGAGCTGTTTTTT,CASSFTPANTGELFF,TRBV11-3,TRBJ2-2,.,.